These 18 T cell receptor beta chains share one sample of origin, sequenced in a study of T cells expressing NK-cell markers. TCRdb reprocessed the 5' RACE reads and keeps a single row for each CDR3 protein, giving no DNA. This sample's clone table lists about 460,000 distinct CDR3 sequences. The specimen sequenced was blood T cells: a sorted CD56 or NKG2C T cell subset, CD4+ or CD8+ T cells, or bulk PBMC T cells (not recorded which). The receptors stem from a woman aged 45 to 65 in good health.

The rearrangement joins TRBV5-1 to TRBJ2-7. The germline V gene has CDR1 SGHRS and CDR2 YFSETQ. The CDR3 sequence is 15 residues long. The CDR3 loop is CASSLAPGFNYEQYF.

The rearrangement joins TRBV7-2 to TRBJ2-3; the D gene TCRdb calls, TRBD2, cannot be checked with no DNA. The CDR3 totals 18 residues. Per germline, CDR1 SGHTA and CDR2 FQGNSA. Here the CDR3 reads CASSLGDPTSGATDTQYF.

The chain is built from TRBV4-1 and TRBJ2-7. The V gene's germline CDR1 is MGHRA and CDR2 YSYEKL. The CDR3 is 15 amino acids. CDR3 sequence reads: CASSQVLGLNYEQYF.

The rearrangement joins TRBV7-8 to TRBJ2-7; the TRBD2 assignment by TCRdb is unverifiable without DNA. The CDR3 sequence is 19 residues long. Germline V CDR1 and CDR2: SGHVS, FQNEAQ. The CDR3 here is CASTLLWGLREGFGYEQYF. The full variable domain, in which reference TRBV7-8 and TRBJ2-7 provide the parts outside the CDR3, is GAGVSQSPRYKVAKRGQDVALRCDPISGHVSLFWYQQALGQGPEFLTYFQNEAQLDKSGLPSDRFFAERPEGSVSTLKIQRTQQEDSAVYLCASTLLWGLREGFGYEQYFGPGTRLTVT.

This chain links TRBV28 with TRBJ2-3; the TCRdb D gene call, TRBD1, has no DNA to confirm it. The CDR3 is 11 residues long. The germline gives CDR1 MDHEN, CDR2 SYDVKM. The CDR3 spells CASSPDRRRYF.

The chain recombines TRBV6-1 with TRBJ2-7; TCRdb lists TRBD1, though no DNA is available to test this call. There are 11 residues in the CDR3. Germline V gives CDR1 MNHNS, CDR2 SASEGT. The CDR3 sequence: CASQGAYEQYF.

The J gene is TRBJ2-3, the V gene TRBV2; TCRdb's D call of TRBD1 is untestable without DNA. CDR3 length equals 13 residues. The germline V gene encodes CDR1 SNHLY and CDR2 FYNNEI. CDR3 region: CASLLPLRDTQYF.

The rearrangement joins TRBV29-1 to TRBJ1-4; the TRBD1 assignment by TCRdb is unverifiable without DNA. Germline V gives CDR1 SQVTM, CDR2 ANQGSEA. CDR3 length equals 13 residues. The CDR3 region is CSVVMRGNEKLFF.

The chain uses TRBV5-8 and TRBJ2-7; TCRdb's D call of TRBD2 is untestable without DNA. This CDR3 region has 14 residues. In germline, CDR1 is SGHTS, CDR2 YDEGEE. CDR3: CASRGSRGTYEQYF.

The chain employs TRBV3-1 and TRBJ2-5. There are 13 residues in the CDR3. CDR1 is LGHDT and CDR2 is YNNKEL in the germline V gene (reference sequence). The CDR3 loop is CASSHAPQETQYF.

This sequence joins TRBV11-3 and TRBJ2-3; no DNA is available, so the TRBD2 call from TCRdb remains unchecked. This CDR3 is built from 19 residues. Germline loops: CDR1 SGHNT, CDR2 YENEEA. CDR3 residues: CASSPTSSSSGGFTDTQYF.

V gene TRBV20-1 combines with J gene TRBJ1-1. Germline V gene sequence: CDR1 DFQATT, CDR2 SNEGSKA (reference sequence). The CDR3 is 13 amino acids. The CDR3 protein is CSARLYGDTEAFF.

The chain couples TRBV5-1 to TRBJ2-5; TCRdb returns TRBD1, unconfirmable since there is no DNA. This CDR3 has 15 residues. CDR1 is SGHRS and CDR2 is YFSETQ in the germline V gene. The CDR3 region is CASSLDSPGGETQYF.

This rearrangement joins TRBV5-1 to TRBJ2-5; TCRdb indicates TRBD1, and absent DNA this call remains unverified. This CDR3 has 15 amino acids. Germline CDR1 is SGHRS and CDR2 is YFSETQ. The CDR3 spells CASSSTTGGTETQYF.

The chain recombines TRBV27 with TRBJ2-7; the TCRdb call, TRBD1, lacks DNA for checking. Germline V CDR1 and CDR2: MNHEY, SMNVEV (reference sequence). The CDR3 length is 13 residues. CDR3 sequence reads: CASSRRPSYEQYF.

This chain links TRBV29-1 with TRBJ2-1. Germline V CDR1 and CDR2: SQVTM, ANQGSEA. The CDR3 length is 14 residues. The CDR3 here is CSVEDGEPENEQFF.

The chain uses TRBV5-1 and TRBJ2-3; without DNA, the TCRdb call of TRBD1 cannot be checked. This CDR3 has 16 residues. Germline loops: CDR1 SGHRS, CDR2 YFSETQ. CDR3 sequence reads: CASSRWDRTSTDTQYF.

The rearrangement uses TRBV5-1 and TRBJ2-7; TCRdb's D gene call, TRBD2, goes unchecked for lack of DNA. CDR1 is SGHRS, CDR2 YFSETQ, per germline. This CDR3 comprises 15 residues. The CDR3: CASSLDNRLAGEQYF.